This TCR beta chain originates from a study of radiotherapy plus CTLA-4 blockade in lung cancer. Overall study: Of all patients, over 15% responded objectively and approximately 31% showed disease control. Overall study findings and caveats: The authors reported that early blood T cell clone dynamics, with interferon-beta, best predicted response.

Here immunoSEQ multiplex PCR was the method, and the copy in TCRdb shows in-frame clones only, minus some. The sample has 90,000 to 100,000 clones; 65% to 85% are singletons. The sample holds many counts of this clone. Its specificity is unknown. Germline V CDR1 and CDR2: SSHAT, FNYEAQ (reference sequence). The V and J ends lost 7 bases and 4 bases, in that order; junction bases with no gene match: 9. The CDR3 runs 15 residues. CTLA-4 blockade using ipilimumab, together with focal radiation, was received by patients with chemo-refractory metastatic non-small-cell lung cancer. The sample in question was peripheral blood, obtained from a patient treated with radiotherapy plus ipilimumab. The TCR comes from a human donor with non-small cell lung cancer who had a partial response to radiotherapy plus ipilimumab. Some clones in this sample may be carry-over from other donors' samples. The V gene is TRBV7-7, the J gene TRBJ2-5; 10 positions match TRBD2. CDR3 region: CASTVSGRPGETQYF. The CDR3 nucleotides read TGTGCCAGCACCGTTAGCGGGAGGCCGGGAGAGACCCAGTACTTC.